The 17 T cell receptor beta chains in this list originate from one sample, sequenced in a study of CXCR3-negative and CXCR3-positive naive CD8 T cells. The TRB cDNA libraries were prepared by 5' RACE with UMI labels. For each CDR3 protein, TCRdb gives one entry from its re-call of the 5' RACE reads, without DNA. The sample has 45,000 to 60,000 distinct CDR3 sequences; the top ten hold under 25%. Material for sequencing was memory CD8+ T cells from blood. Receptors were obtained from a human donor in good health. Some clones in this sample may be carry-over from other donors' samples.

V gene TRBV5-1 combines with J gene TRBJ2-7; the TCRdb call, TRBD1, lacks DNA for checking. CDR1 is SGHRS and CDR2 is YFSETQ in the germline V gene. This CDR3 spans 14 amino acids. The CDR3 sequence is CASSFGQGRYEQYF.

The genes are TRBV7-9 and TRBJ2-7; TCRdb selects TRBD1, and the lack of DNA leaves this call unchecked. Per germline, CDR1 SEHNR and CDR2 FQNEAQ (reference sequence). The CDR3 runs 14 residues. The chain's CDR3 is CASSPGVRSYEQYF.

V gene TRBV6-6 combines with J gene TRBJ1-1. CDR3 length: 16 amino acids. CDR1 is MNHNY and CDR2 is SVGAGI in the germline V gene (reference sequence). The CDR3 here is CASSYSGRATDTEAFF.

The V call is TRBV4-1, the J call TRBJ2-7; TCRdb indicates TRBD1, and absent DNA this call remains unverified. CDR3 length equals 16 residues. The germline V gene has CDR1 MGHRA and CDR2 YSYEKL. The CDR3 reads CASSQDSGRGFYEQYF.

This chain uses TRBV27 with TRBJ1-5. The CDR3 spans 13 residues. Germline V lookup: CDR1 MNHEY, CDR2 SMNVEV (reference sequence). This CDR3 is CASSVISQQPQHF.

V is TRBV20-1 and J is TRBJ1-6. This CDR3 is 12 amino acids long. Looked up from germline, CDR1 is DFQATT and CDR2 is SNEGSKA (reference sequence). CDR3 protein: CSAPRNNSPLHF.

The chain is built from TRBV28 and TRBJ2-7. Germline CDR1 reads MDHEN; CDR2 reads SYDVKM. The CDR3 consists of 12 residues. CDR3 in amino acids: CASSRSPYEQYF.

This chain connects TRBV21-1 to TRBJ2-1; TCRdb reports TRBD1, a call that lacks DNA to check it against. TRBV21-1 is reported as a pseudogene. This CDR3 comprises 15 residues. The CDR3 here is CASSKTYGTVHEQFF.

The chain couples TRBV12-3 or TRBV12-4 to TRBJ2-7. The CDR3 runs to 14 residues. This CDR3 reads CASSFLVTAYEQYF.

The CDR3 sequence: CASSIGTAQETQYF. The chain joins TRBV19 to TRBJ2-5; the D call of TRBD2 rests on TCRdb alone, since no DNA is present to check it. Germline lookup yields CDR1 LNHDA and CDR2 SQIVND (reference sequence). The CDR3 covers 14 residues.

V usage is TRBV7-9 and J usage is TRBJ2-5; TCRdb's D gene call, TRBD1, goes unchecked for lack of DNA. Germline CDR1 SEHNR, CDR2 FQNEAQ (reference sequence). The CDR3 contains 15 residues. CDR3: CASTSRGDSTETQYF.

The chain recombines TRBV20-1 with TRBJ2-1; absent DNA, TCRdb's TRBD2 call cannot be checked. Germline V gives CDR1 DFQATT, CDR2 SNEGSKA (reference sequence). CDR3 length: 17 residues. The CDR3 region is CSARDPSGLAHYNEQFF.

The V call is TRBV6-2 or TRBV6-3, the J call TRBJ2-7. The CDR3 is 11 residues long. Germline lookup yields CDR1 MNHEY and CDR2 SVGEGT. The CDR3 sequence is CASSPYHEQYF.

The chain uses TRBV7-9 and TRBJ2-1; TCRdb lists TRBD2, though no DNA is available to test this call. The CDR3 has 15 amino acids. CDR1 is SEHNR, CDR2 FQNEAQ, per germline (reference sequence). The CDR3 region is CASRDPGTLNYEQFF. Full variable domain (missing parts from reference TRBV7-9 and TRBJ2-1): DTGVSQNPRHKITKRGQNVTFRCDPISEHNRLYWYRQTLGQGPEFLTYFQNEAQLEKSRLLSDRFSAERPKGSFSTLEIQRTEQGDSAMYLCASRDPGTLNYEQFFGPGTRLTVL.

The genes are TRBV3-1 and TRBJ1-1; TCRdb reports TRBD1, a call that lacks DNA to check it against. Germline V lookup: CDR1 LGHDT, CDR2 YNNKEL (reference sequence). The CDR3 is 13 residues long. The CDR3 sequence: CASSPFQGQEAFF. The variable domain in full, with the rest retrieved from reference TRBV3-1 and TRBJ1-1, is DTAVSQTPKYLVTQMGNDKSIKCEQNLGHDTMYWYKQDSKKFLKIMFSYNNKELIINETVPNRFSPKSPDKAHLNLHINSLELGDSAVYFCASSPFQGQEAFFGQGTRLTVV.

The chain is built from TRBV3-1 and TRBJ1-6. Germline V gene lookup returns CDR1 LGHDT and CDR2 YNNKEL (reference sequence). This CDR3 has 14 residues. CDR3 protein: CASSTLVYNSPLHF. The whole variable domain, filled in from reference TRBV3-1 and TRBJ1-6, reads DTAVSQTPKYLVTQMGNDKSIKCEQNLGHDTMYWYKQDSKKFLKIMFSYNNKELIINETVPNRFSPKSPDKAHLNLHINSLELGDSAVYFCASSTLVYNSPLHFGNGTRLTVT.

The V gene is TRBV29-1, the J gene TRBJ1-1. This CDR3 is 15 amino acids long. Germline V gene sequence: CDR1 SQVTM, CDR2 ANQGSEA. The CDR3 spells CSVEEWGEGSTEAFF.